One sample yielded the 3 T cell receptor beta chains listed below, sequenced in a study of cytomegalovirus exposure and HLA in healthy donors. The PCR was carried out with 60 Vbeta primers and 13 Jbeta primers. Clones were read by immunoSEQ multiplex PCR, and TCRdb kept only the in-frame ones, dropping some. The table records roughly 160,000 clones, more than 60% of them present only once. The sequencing sample was made of PBMCs. These receptors all come from a man in his forties or fifties in good health and CMV-seronegative.

The chain combines TRBV30 with TRBJ1-5; D remains unclear. CDR3 length equals 12 residues. The germline V gene has CDR1 GTSNPN and CDR2 SVGIG (reference sequence). Deletions cut 2 bases from V and 7 bases from J, with 9 bases between. The chain's CDR3 is CAWSRGFQPQHF. CDR3 DNA: TGTGCCTGGAGTCGGGGTTTCCAGCCCCAGCATTTT.

The rearrangement links TRBV7-3 to TRBJ2-5; TRBD2 might be the D (6 bases). The CDR3 spans 14 residues. Germline V gene sequence: CDR1 SGHTA, CDR2 FQGTGA. Trimming cost V 0 bases and J 5 bases, with 10 bases left between them. The CDR3 protein is CASSLTGGSETQYF. The CDR3 nucleotides are TGTGCCAGCAGCTTAACCGGGGGAAGCGAGACCCAGTACTTC.

This clone was detected only once. CDR3 residues: CASSVGQGFGTDTQYF. CDR3 nucleotides: TGCGCCAGCAGTGTGGGACAGGGGTTCGGCACAGATACGCAGTATTTT. This chain connects TRBV10-1 to TRBJ2-3, with 10 nucleotides matching TRBD1. Looked up from germline, CDR1 is WNHNN and CDR2 is SYGVQD (reference sequence). The CDR3 is 16 amino acids. The trim removed 4 bases at V and 1 base at J, leaving 5 bases unmatched.